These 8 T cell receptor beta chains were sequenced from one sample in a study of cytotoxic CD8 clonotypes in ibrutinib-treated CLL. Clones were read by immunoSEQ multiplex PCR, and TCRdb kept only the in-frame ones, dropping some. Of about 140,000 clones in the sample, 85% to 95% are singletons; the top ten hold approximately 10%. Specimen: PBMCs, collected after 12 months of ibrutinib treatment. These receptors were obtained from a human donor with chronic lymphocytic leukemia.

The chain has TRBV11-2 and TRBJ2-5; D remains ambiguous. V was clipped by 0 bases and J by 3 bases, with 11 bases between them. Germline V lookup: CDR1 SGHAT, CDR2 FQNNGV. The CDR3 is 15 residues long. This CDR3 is CASSLEVGGEETQYF. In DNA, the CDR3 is TGTGCCAGCAGCTTAGAGGTGGGCGGAGAAGAGACCCAGTACTTC.

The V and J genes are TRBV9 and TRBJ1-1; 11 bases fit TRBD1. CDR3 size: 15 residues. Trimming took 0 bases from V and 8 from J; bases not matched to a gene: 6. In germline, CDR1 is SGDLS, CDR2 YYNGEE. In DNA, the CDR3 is TGTGCCAGCAGCGTAGGAGGGGACAGGGGGGAGGAAGCTTTCTTT. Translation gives CASSVGGDRGEEAFF.

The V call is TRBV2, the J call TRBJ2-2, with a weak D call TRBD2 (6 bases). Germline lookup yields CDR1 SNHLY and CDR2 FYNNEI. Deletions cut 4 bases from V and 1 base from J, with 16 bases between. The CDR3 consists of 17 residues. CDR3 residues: CASSVPGVAWNTGELFF. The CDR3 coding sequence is TGTGCCAGCAGTGTCCCGGGGGTGGCGTGGAACACCGGGGAGCTGTTTTTT.

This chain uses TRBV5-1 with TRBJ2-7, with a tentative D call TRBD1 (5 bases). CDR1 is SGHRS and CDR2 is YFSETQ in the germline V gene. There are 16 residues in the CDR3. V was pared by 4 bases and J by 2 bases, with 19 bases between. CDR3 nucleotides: TGCGCCAGCAGCCCCGGCAGGGCCTCTATCCCCTACGAGCAGTACTTC. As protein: CASSPGRASIPYEQYF.

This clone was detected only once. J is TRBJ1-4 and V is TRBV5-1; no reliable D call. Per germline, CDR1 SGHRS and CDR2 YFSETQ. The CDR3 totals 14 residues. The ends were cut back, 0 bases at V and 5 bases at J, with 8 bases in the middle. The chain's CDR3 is CASSLGGGNEKLFF. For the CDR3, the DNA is TGCGCCAGCAGCTTGGGAGGAGGGAATGAAAAACTGTTTTTT. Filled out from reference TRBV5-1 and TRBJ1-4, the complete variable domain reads KAGVTQTPRYLIKTRGQQVTLSCSPISGHRSVSWYQQTPGQGLQFLFEYFSETQRNKGNFPGRFSGRQFSNSRSEMNVSTLELGDSALYLCASSLGGGNEKLFFGSGTQLSVL.

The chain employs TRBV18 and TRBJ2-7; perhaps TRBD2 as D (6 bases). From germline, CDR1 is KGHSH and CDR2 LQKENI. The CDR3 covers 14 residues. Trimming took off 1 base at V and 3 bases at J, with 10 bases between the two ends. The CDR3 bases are TGTGCCAGCTCACCACAGGGGACTTACTACGAGCAGTACTTC. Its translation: CASSPQGTYYEQYF.

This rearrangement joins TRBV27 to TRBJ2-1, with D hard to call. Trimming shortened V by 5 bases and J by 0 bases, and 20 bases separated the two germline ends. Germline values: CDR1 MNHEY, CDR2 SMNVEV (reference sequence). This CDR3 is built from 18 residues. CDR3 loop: CASSHDPRDVYSYNEQFF. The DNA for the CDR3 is TGTGCCAGCAGTCACGACCCTCGAGACGTTTACTCCTACAATGAGCAGTTCTTC.

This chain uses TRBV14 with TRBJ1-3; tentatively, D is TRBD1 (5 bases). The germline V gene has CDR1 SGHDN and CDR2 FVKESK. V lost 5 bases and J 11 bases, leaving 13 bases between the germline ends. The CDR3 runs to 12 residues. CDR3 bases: TGTGCCAGCAGCGCCTCGACAGTCCCCATATATTTT. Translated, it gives CASSASTVPIYF.